This T cell receptor beta chain was obtained from a study of T cell responses to AZD1222 COVID-19 vaccine (dated by TCRdb to 2020 to 2023). For the wider study: A total of about 250 trial participants underwent TCR sequencing, of whom about 210 had received two doses of AZD1222 and some 26 had received two doses of the MenACWY control vaccine. Trial participants were enrolled by age into subgroups of 18-55, 56-69 and 70-plus years, and approximately 150, 30 and 60 TCR-sequenced participants, respectively, were included in these subgroups. Paper-wide results and their limitations: Only six AZD1222 recipients were SARS-CoV-2 seropositive at baseline, limiting conclusions about previously exposed vaccinees. The 56-69-year group was small, and its depth increase did not reach significance, likely because of low power. The vaccine-associated CD4 TCRs covered the entire spike protein, and the dominant responses fell in regions 160-218 and 743-854. Most participants were white British and females outnumbered males, and the authors suggested that clonal diversity may have been underestimated. Because no day 14 peak-response samples were available, repertoires were characterized only after the peak T cell response. After two AZD1222 doses, spike-specific TCR breadth and depth were significantly higher than at day 0 and than in MenACWY recipients. Epitopes outside the regions mutated in the B.1.351 and B.1.1.7 variants were reportedly recognized by nearly half of the unique spike-specific TCRs.

The CDR3 sequence holds 15 residues, the cysteine and phenylalanine included. The DNA shown is the 45-base CDR3, in frame from base 1. CDR1 and CDR2, per the germline V gene (reference sequence), are LNHDA and SQIVND. Relative to germline, V is missing 5 bases and J is missing 1 base, with 6 bases of the junction outside any gene match. About this clone: Which antigen it targets is not known. Base quality data are lacking; no much larger clone is found one base away.

This sample's time point label indicates: about 28 days (+/-7) after the second vaccine dose. AZD1222 recipients given second doses at about 4 weeks or at about 12 weeks were pooled, since spike-specific TCR depth and breadth were not found to differ between the two schedules. Vaccinee samples came from UK trials COV001 and COV002, including a single-blind randomized controlled phase 2/3 trial of AZD1222 (ChAdOx1 nCoV-19) in healthy adults. For TCRbeta chain sequencing, PBMC samples from trial participants were taken at day 0 and at day 28 after the second dose. The CDR3 regions of human TCRbeta chains were analyzed by immunosequencing. The authors' pipeline ran thus. Repertoire TCRs were matched against a reference library of SARS-CoV-2-specific TCRs generated with the MIRA antigen-specificity platform. Breadth meant the fraction of unique TCRs that were SARS-CoV-2-associated, whereas depth meant the fraction of total T cells that were SARS-CoV-2-associated. Using the MIRA data, every spike-specific TCR was mapped to the spike region that the TCR reacted to and assigned to either a CD4 or a CD8 class. Log10-transformed breadth and depth values were compared by one-way ANOVA with Sidak's multiple comparisons tests. TCRdb holds this immuneACCESS table with in-frame rearrangements only. Some clones are missing; in checked studies, unresolved V genes explain under half, and the rest has no known cause. The V and J calls and clone size come from that table; D and trimming were worked out from the DNA. For this sample there are more than 100,000 clones; roughly 90% appear just once. The top ten constitute approximately 2.6% of the sample.

The sequence was obtained from an adult who received the AZD1222 COVID-19 vaccine. The material sequenced was peripheral blood, taken 28 days after the second AZD1222 dose. The chain employs TRBV19 and TRBJ1-1, with 8 bases matching TRBD1. The DNA sequence reads TGTGCCAGTAGTTCAGGGGGCGCAAAGAACACTGAAGCTTTCTTT. This codes for CASSSGGAKNTEAFF.